The source of this T cell receptor beta chain is a study of T cell repertoires in cytomegalovirus infection. Across the study: Carrying CMV and the relevant HLA type showed in public TCR beta signatures.

TCRdb re-analysed the reads in MiXCR, keeping a single row per CDR3 protein. The top ten hold 31% of the sample, which has about 190,000 distinct CDR3 sequences, 28% seen once. The V and J ends lost 3 bases and 6 bases respectively, with 11 bases between them. There are 14 residues in the CDR3. The clonotype was recovered from a human donor in good health (CMV status not recorded). Some clones in this sample may be carry-over from other donors' samples. Sequencing was done on a sample of PBMCs. V is TRBV12-3 or TRBV12-4 and J is TRBJ2-2; no clear D. CDR3 protein: CASSFRVLSGELFF. DNA of the CDR3: TGTGCCAGCAGTTTCCGAGTACTCTCCGGGGAGCTGTTTTTT.